The sample holds one count of the clone carrying this T cell receptor beta chain. This specimen belongs to a study of blood T cell repertoires in COVID-19. Background on the study: T cells, B-cell-depleted T cells, or PBMCs supplied cDNA or gDNA.

This CDR3 has 15 residues. CDR1 MNHEY and CDR2 SMNVEV come from the germline V gene (reference sequence). After removal of 6 bases from V and 7 bases from J, the junction contained 12 bases not matched to a gene. Original methodology: Estimation of nucleated cell counts relied on the amplification of reference gene primers. Sequencing was performed with immunoSEQ multiplex PCR; in TCRdb, only in-frame clones are kept and a portion is missing. That table is the source of V, J and clone size, and D and trimming were worked out from the DNA. Of approximately 280,000 clones listed, 80% to 90% are singletons.

The rearrangement joins TRBV27 to TRBJ2-1, with 7 nucleotides matching TRBD1. Specimen: peripheral blood. This receptor was obtained from a woman between 65 and 79 years old with acute or convalescent COVID-19. The CDR3 sequence is CASSNRQGTGNEQFF. For the CDR3, the DNA is TGTGCCAGCAGCAACCGACAGGGTACTGGGAATGAGCAGTTCTTC.